This T cell receptor (beta chain) is from a study of blood T cell repertoires in COVID-19. At the level of the study: The origin of the acute and convalescent COVID-19 samples was the United States, Italy and Spain. T cells, B-cell-depleted T cells, or PBMCs provided the cDNA or gDNA that served as material.

In the authors' workflow: Reference gene primer amplification gave nucleated cell count estimates. The data were produced by immunoSEQ multiplex PCR, yet TCRdb's version contains in-frame clones alone and is incomplete. V, J and clone size reflect that table, while D and trimming were determined from the DNA. Among more than 250,000 clones listed, 86% were seen once. The V and J ends lost 0 bases and 8 bases, in that order; junction bases with no gene match: 4. The CDR3 has 14 residues. CDR1 and CDR2 from the germline V gene are SGHRS and YFSETQ. The sample taken for sequencing was peripheral blood. The clonotype was recovered from a woman aged 50 to 60 with acute or convalescent COVID-19. J is TRBJ1-2 and V is TRBV5-1, with 10 positions matching TRBD1. CDR3 nucleotides: TGCGCCAGCAGCTTGGGGGACAGGGGTAAAGGCTACACCTTC. Translation gives CASSLGDRGKGYTF.